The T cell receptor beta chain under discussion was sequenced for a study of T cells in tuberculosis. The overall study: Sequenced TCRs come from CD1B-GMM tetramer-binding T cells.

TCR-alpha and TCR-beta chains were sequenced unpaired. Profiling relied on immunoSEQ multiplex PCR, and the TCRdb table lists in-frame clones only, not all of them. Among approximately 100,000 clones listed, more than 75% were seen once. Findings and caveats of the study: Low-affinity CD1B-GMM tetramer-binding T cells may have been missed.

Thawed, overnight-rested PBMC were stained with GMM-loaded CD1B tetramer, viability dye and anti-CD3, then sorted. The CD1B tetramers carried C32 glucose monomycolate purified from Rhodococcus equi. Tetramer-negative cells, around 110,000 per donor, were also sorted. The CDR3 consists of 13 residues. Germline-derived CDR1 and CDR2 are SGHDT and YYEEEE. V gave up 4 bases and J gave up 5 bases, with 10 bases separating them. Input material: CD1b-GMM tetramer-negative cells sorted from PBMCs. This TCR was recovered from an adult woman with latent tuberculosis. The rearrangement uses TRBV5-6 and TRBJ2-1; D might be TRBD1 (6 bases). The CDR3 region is CASSTGQHNEQFF. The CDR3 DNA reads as TGTGCCAGCAGCACAGGACAGCACAATGAGCAGTTCTTC.